The present TCR beta chain was sequenced within a study of T cells in Graves' hyperthyroidism and ophthalmopathy. Notes on the study in general: Most thyroid clonotypes with frequency above 0.001 were detected in blood.

Germline CDR1 and CDR2: PRHDT and FYEKMQ (reference sequence). The CDR3 runs to 14 residues. Between the trimmed V and J ends, which lost 3 bases and 6 bases, there was a span of 13 bases. The investigators amplified TCR beta CDR3 regions from RNA transcripts. The TCR CDR3 was amplified in a first-round RT-PCR using the HTBI primer set. Using its own MiXCR run on the multiplex PCR reads, TCRdb lists one record per CDR3 protein. The table has fewer than 650,000 distinct CDR3 sequences, 12% to 15% seen once; the top ten hold less than 9%. Clinical symptoms, serum thyroxine and TRAb, thyroid ultrasound and orbital computed tomography together formed the diagnostic basis. Each 10 ml fresh peripheral blood draw supplied the PBMCs. In this sample, this clonotype turned up many times. Antigen unknown.

This TCR derives from a woman younger than 30 with Graves' ophthalmopathy. The rearrangement joins TRBV13 to TRBJ2-3; no clear D. Sequenced sample: blood. CDR3 amino acids: CASSFRSWTDTQYF. The CDR3 DNA sequence: TGTGCCAGCAGCTTTCGGTCCTGGACGGATACGCAGTATTTT.